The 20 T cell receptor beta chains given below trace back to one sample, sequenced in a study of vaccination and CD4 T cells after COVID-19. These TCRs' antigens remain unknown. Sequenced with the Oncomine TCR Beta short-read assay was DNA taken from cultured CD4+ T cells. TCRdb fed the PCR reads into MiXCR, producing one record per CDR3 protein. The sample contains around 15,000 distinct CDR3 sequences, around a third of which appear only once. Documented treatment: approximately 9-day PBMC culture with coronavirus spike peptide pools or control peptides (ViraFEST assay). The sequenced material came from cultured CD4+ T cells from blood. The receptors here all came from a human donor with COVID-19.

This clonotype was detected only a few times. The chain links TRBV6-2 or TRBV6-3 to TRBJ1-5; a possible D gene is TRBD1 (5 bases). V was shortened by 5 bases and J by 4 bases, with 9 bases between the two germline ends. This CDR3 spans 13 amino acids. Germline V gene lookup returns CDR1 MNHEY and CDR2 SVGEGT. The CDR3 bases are TGTGCCAGCAGTACCGGGGGGAATCAGCCCCAGCATTTT. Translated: CASSTGGNQPQHF.

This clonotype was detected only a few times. In DNA, the CDR3 is TGTGCCAGCAGTGTTATAGCGGGGGGTTTCACAGATACGCAGTATTTT. This sequence encodes CASSVIAGGFTDTQYF. The genes are TRBV12-3 or TRBV12-4 and TRBJ2-3, with TRBD2 matching 10 bases. The CDR3 covers 16 residues. J lost 2 bases, V lost 5 bases, and 7 bases had no gene match.

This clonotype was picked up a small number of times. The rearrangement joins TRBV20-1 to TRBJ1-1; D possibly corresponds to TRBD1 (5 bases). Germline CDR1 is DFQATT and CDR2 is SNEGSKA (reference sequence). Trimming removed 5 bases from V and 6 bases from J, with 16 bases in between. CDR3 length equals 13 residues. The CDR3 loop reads CSAGDSLGPEAFF. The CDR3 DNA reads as TGCAGTGCTGGCGACAGTCTAGGTCCTGAAGCTTTCTTT.

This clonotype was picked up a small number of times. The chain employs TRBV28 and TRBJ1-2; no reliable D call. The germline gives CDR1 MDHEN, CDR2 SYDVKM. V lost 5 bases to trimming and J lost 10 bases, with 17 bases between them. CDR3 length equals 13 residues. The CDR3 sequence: CASSRSTARDYTF. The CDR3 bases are TGTGCCAGCAGTCGTAGCACAGCCCGTGACTACACCTTC.

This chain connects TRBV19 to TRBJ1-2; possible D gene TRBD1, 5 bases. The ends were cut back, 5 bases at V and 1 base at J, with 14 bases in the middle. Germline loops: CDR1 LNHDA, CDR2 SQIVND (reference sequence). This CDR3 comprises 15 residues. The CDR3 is CASSSGGKINYGYTF. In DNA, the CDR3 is TGTGCCAGTAGTTCCGGGGGTAAAATTAACTATGGCTACACCTTC. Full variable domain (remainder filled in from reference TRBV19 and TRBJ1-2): DGGITQSPKYLFRKEGQNVTLSCEQNLNHDAMYWYRQDPGQGLRLIYYSQIVNDFQKGDIAEGYSVSREKKESFPLTVTSAQKNPTAFYLCASSSGGKINYGYTFGSGTRLTVV.

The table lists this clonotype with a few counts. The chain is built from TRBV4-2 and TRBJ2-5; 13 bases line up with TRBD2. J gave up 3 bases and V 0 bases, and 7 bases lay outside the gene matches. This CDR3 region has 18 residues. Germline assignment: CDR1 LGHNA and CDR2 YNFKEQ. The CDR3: CASSQELAGGLGKETQYF. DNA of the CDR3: TGTGCCAGCAGCCAAGAACTAGCGGGGGGGCTGGGTAAAGAGACCCAGTACTTC.

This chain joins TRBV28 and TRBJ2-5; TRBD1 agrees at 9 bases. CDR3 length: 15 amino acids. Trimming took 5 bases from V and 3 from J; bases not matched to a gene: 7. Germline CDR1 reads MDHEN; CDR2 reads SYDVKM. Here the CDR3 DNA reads TGTGCCAGCAGTACGCACGGGACAGGGAAAGAGACCCAGTACTTC. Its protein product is CASSTHGTGKETQYF.

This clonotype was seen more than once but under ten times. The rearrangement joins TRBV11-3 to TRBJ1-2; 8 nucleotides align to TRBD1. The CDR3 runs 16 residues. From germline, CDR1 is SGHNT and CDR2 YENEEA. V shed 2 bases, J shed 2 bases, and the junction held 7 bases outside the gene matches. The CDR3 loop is CASSLSLRDRNYGYTF. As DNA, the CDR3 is TGTGCCAGCAGCTTAAGCCTCCGGGACAGGAACTATGGCTACACCTTC.

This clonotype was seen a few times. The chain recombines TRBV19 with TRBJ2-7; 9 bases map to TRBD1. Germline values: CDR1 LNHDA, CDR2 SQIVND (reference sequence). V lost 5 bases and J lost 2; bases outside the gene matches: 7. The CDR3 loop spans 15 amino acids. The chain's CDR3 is CASSPRGQGPYEQYF. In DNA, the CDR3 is TGTGCCAGTAGTCCCAGGGGACAGGGCCCCTACGAGCAGTACTTC.

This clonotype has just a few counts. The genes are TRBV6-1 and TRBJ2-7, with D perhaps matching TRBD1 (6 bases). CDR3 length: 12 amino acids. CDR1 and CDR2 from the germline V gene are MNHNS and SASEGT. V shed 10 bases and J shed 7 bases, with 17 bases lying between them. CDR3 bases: TGTGCCAACCCGACAGGTTTGGGGGAGCAGTACTTC. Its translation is CANPTGLGEQYF.

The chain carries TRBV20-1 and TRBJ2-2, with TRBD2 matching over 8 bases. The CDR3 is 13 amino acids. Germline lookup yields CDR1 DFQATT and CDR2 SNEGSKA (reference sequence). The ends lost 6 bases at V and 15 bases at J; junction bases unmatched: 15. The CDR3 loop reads CSAEGSGGISVFF. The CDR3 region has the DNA TGCAGTGCCGAAGGTTCGGGGGGGATCTCGGTGTTTTTT.

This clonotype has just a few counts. CDR3 nucleotides: TGTGCCAGCAAGAGGGACAGGGGGCAACGTTCCTACAATGAGCAGTTCTTC. It specifies CASKRDRGQRSYNEQFF. The chain employs TRBV28 and TRBJ2-1; 12 nucleotides align to TRBD1. The CDR3 has 17 residues. Germline values: CDR1 MDHEN, CDR2 SYDVKM. The V and J ends lost 7 bases and 1 base, in that order; junction bases with no gene match: 8.

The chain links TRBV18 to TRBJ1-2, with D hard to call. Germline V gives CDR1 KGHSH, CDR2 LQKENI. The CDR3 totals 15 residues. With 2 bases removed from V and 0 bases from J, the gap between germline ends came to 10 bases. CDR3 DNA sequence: TGTGCCAGCTCACCAATTCAGCTGCCTAACTATGGCTACACCTTC. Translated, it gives CASSPIQLPNYGYTF.

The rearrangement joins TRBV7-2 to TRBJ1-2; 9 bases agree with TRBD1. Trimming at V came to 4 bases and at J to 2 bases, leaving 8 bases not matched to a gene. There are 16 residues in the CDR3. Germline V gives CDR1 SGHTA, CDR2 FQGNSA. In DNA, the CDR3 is TGTGCCAGCAGCTCACAGGGGGCTAGGGTAAACTATGGCTACACCTTC. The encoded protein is CASSSQGARVNYGYTF.

CDR3 in DNA: TGTGCCAGCAGCGGGGCGGGGGAAGCCCAAGAGACCCAGTACTTC. Its translation is CASSGAGEAQETQYF. V is TRBV7-8 and J is TRBJ2-5; 7 nucleotides line up with TRBD2. The CDR3 runs 15 residues. Germline values: CDR1 SGHVS, CDR2 FQNEAQ. Trimming removed 5 bases from V and 1 base from J; junction bases left unmatched: 7.

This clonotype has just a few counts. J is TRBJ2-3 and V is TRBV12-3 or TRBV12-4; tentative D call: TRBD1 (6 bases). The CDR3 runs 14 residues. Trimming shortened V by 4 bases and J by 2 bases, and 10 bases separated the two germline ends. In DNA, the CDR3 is TGTGCCAGCAGTTACGGACAGCTCACAGATACGCAGTATTTT. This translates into CASSYGQLTDTQYF.

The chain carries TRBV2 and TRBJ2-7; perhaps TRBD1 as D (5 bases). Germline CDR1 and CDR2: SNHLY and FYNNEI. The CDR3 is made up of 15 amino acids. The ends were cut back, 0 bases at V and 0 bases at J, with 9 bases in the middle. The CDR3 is CASSEADTRSYEQYF. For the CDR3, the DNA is TGTGCCAGCAGTGAAGCGGACACCCGCTCCTACGAGCAGTACTTC.

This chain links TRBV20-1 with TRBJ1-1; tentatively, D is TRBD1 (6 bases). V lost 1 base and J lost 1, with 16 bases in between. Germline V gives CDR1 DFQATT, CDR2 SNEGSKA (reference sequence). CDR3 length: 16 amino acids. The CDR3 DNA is TGCAGTGCTAGAGGGGCAGGGGTTGTTTGGAACACTGAAGCTTTCTTT. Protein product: CSARGAGVVWNTEAFF.

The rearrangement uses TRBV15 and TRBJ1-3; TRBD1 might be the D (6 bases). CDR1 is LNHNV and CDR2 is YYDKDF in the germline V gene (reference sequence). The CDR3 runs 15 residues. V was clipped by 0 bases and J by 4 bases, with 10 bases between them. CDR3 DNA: TGTGCCACCAGCAGAGATGGGGGGCCCGGAAACACCATATATTTT. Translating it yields CATSRDGGPGNTIYF.

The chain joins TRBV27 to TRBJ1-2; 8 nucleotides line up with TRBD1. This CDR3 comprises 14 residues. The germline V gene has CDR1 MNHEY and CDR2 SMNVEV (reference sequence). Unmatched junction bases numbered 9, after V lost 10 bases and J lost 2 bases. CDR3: CANSTGTGNYGYTF. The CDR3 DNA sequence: TGTGCCAACTCGACCGGGACAGGCAACTATGGCTACACCTTC.